Sequencing of this T cell receptor beta chain was carried out in a study of blood T cells in healthy people across ages. A J-beta primer mix and a sample-barcoded 5' primer were used in a second PCR of about 6 to 12 cycles. Each of the cDNA molecules was tagged by a template-switch adaptor with 12 random nucleotides. TCRdb re-called the 5' RACE reads with MiXCR, one entry per CDR3 protein. The table has fewer than 950,000 distinct CDR3 sequences, approximately 53% seen once. This clonotype was found once. The source material was blood. The source of this sequence is an elderly man in good health.

CDR3 DNA sequence: TGTGCCAGCTCACCACGGCAGGGAACCAAAGAGACCCAGTACTTC. Its protein is CASSPRQGTKETQYF. The chain employs TRBV18 and TRBJ2-5, with D possibly TRBD1 on 5 matching bases. This CDR3 spans 15 amino acids. CDR1 is KGHSH and CDR2 is LQKENI in the germline V gene. Trimming removed 1 base from V and 3 bases from J, with 12 bases in between.